This T cell receptor (beta chain) derives from a study of blood T cells in healthy people across ages. General study findings and limits: Aged donors had fewer naive CD4+ cells and lower diversity than long-lived donors.

This clonotype was detected once. Antigen specificity is unknown. It was with a sample-barcoded 5' primer and a J-beta primer mix that a second PCR of about 7 to 12 cycles was run. TCRdb reprocessed the 5' RACE reads via MiXCR and lists one record per CDR3 protein. The sample yields about 1 million distinct CDR3 sequences, under 45% seen once. Germline V CDR1 and CDR2: MNHEY, SMNVEV (reference sequence). The trim removed 5 bases at V and 2 bases at J, leaving 10 bases unmatched. This CDR3 comprises 17 residues. The sequencing sample was made of blood. This clonotype was sampled from a woman aged 55-70 years in good health. The chain has TRBV27 and TRBJ2-5, with 11 bases matching TRBD2. The CDR3 DNA follows: TGTGCCAGCAGTCTCGCCGTAGCGGGAGGGCCGCAAGAGACCCAGTACTTC. Amino acids: CASSLAVAGGPQETQYF.